This paragraph reports one TCR beta chain. The data are from a study of blood T cell repertoires in COVID-19. Across the whole study: COVID-19 samples collected from the United States, Italy and Spain covered acute and convalescent phases.

Original processing notes: Researchers report that nucleated cell counts were estimated from reference gene primer amplification. Sequenced by immunoSEQ multiplex PCR; TCRdb stores in-frame clones only, minus some. V and J calls and clone size follow that table, whereas D and trimming were derived from the DNA. The repertoire holds about 200,000 clones, with about 90% as singletons. This clonotype originated in a man aged 60 to 69 with active or convalescent COVID-19. The sequencing sample was made of peripheral blood.

In DNA, the CDR3 is TGCGCCAGCAGCCAAGCAACAGGCTATGGCTACACCTTC. This codes for CASSQATGYGYTF. This rearrangement joins TRBV4-1 to TRBJ1-2, with a weak D call TRBD1 (5 bases). The V gene lost 1 base and the J gene lost 4 bases, with 7 bases spanning the gap. The CDR3 runs 13 residues. Germline assignment: CDR1 MGHRA and CDR2 YSYEKL.